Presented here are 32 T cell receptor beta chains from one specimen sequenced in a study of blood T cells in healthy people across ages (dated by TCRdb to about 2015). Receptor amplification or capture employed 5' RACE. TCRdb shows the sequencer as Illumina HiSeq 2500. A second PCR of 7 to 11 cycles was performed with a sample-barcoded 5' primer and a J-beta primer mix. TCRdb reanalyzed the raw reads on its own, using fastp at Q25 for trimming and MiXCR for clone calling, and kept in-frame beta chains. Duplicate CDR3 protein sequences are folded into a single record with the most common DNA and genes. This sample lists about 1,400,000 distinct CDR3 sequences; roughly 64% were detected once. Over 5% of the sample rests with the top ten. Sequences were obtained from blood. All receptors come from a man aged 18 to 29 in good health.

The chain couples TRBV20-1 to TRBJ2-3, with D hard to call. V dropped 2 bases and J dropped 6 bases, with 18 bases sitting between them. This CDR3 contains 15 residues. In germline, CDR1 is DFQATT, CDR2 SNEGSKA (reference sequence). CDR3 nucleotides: TGCAGTGCTAGACCGAGCTACTCGGCCGGGGATACGCAGTATTTT. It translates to CSARPSYSAGDTQYF.

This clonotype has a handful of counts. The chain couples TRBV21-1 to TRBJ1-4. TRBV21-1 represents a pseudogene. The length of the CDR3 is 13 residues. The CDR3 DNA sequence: TGTGCCAGCAGGGGGATGGCTAATGAAAAACTGTTTTTT. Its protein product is CASRGMANEKLFF.

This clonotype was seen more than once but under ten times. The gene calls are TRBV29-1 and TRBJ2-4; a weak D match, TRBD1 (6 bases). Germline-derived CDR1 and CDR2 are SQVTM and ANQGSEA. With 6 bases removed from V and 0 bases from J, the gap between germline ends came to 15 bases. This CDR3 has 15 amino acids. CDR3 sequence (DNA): TGCAGCGTCCAGGGGTGGGGGATAGCCAAAAACATTCAGTACTTC. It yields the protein CSVQGWGIAKNIQYF.

In nucleotides, the CDR3 is TGCAGCGTTGAAGATCCTGTGACAGGCTCTGAAGCTTTCTTT. Protein product: CSVEDPVTGSEAFF. J is TRBJ1-1 and V is TRBV29-1; possible D gene TRBD1, 6 bases. This CDR3 spans 14 amino acids. Germline CDR1 is SQVTM and CDR2 is ANQGSEA. With 0 bases removed from V and 6 bases from J, the gap between germline ends came to 14 bases. The full variable domain, its missing parts supplied by reference TRBV29-1 and TRBJ1-1, is SAVISQKPSRDICQRGTSLTIQCQVDSQVTMMFWYRQQPGQSLTLIATANQGSEATYESGFVIDKFPISRPNLTFSTLTVSNMSPEDSSIYLCSVEDPVTGSEAFFGQGTRLTVV.

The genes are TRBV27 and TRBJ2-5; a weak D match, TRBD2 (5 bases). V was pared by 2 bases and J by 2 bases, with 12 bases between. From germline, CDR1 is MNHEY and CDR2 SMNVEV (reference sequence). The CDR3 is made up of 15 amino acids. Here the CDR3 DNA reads TGTGCCAGCAGTTTAAGCAGGCGAGGGCAAGAGACCCAGTACTTC. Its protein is CASSLSRRGQETQYF.

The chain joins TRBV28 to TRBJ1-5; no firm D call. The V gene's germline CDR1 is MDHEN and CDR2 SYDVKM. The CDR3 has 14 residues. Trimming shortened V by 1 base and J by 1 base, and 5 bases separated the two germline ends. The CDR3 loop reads CASSLLISNQPQHF. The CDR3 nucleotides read TGTGCCAGCAGTTTATTAATCAGCAATCAGCCCCAGCATTTT. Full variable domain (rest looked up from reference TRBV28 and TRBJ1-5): DVKVTQSSRYLVKRTGEKVFLECVQDMDHENMFWYRQDPGLGLRLIYFSYDVKMKEKGDIPEGYSVSREKKERFSLILESASTNQTSMYLCASSLLISNQPQHFGDGTRLSIL.

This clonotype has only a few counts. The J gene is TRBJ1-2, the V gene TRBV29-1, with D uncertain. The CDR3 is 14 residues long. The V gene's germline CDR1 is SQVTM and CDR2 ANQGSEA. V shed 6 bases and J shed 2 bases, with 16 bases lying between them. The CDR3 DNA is TGCAGCGTCACCGGACGCCAGACAAACTATGGCTACACCTTC. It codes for CSVTGRQTNYGYTF.

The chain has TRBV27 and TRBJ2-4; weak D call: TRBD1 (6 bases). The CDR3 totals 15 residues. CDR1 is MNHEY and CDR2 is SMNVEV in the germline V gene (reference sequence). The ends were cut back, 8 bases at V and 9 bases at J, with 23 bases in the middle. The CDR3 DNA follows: TGTGCCAGCGCCGACCCGGGCAGGGGTCAAAGCATTCAGTACTTC. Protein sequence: CASADPGRGQSIQYF.

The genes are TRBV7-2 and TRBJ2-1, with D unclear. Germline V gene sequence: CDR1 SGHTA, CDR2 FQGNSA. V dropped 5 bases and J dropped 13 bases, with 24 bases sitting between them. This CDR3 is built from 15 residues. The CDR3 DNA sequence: TGTGCCAGCAGCAGCCTTAAGGCTAGTAAGGAGAATCAGTTCTTC. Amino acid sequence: CASSSLKASKENQFF.

The CDR3 is CASSSSGRPHNEQYF. As DNA, the CDR3 is TGTGCCAGCAGTTCCAGCGGGAGGCCCCACAATGAGCAGTACTTC. This chain uses TRBV6-6 with TRBJ2-1; 9 bases are shared with TRBD2. The DNA end lines up better with TRBJ2-7; the J call may be wrong. Germline loops: CDR1 MNHNY, CDR2 SVGAGI (reference sequence). The CDR3 consists of 15 residues.

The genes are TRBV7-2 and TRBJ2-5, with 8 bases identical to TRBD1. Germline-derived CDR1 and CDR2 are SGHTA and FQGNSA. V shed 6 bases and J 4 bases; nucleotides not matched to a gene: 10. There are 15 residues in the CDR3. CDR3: CASRDRTGRLETQYF. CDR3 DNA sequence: TGTGCCAGCAGGGATCGGACAGGGAGGTTAGAGACCCAGTACTTC.

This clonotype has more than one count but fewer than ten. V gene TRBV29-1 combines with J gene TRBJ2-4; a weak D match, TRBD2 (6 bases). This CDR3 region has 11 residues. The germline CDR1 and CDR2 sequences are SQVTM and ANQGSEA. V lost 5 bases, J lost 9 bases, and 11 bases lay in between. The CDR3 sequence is CSVRTGGIQYF. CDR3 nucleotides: TGCAGCGTTCGGACCGGGGGCATTCAGTACTTC.

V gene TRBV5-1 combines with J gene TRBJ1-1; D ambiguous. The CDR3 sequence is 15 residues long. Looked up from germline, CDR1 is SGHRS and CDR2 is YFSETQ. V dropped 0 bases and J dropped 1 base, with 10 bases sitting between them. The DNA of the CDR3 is TGCGCCAGCAGCTTGGTGGTCGCAAGGAACACTGAAGCTTTCTTT. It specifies CASSLVVARNTEAFF.

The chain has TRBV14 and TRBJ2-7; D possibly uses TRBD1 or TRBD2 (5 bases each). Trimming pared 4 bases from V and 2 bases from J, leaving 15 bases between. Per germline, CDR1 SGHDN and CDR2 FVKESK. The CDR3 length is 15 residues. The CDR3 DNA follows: TGTGCCAGCAGCCCCCGGGGACGGGGCACCTACGAGCAGTACTTC. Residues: CASSPRGRGTYEQYF.

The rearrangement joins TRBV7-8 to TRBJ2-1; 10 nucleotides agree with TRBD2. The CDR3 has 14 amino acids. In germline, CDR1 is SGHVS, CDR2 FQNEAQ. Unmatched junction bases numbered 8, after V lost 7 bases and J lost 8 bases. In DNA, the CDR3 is TGTGCCAGCATTAGCGGGAGGCTCGGACATGAGCAGTTCTTC. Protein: CASISGRLGHEQFF.

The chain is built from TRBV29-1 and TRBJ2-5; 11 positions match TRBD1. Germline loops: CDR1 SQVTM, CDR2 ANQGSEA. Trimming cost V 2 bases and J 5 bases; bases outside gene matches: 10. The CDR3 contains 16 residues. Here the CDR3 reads CSVEPGQGVSRETQYF. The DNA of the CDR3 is TGCAGCGTTGAACCGGGACAGGGGGTCTCCCGGGAGACCCAGTACTTC.

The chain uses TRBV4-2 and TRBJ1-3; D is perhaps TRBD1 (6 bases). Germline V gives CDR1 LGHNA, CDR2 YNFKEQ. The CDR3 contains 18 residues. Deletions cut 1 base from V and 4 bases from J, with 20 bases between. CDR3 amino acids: CASSQASLGGALGNTIYF. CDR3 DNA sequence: TGTGCCAGCAGCCAAGCCTCACTGGGGGGGGCACTCGGAAACACCATATATTTT.

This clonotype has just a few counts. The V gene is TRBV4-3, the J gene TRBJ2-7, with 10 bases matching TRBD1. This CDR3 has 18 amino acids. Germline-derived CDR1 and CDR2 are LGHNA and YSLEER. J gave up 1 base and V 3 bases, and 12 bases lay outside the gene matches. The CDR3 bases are TGCGCCAGCAGCCATCCCGGGACAGGGGATTTTGGGTCCTACGAGCAGTACTTC. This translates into CASSHPGTGDFGSYEQYF.

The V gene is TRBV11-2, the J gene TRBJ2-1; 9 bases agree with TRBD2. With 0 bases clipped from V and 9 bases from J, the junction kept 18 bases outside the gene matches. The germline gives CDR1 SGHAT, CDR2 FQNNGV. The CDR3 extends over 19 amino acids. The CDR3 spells CASSLDRWASGTTWGEQFF. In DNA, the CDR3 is TGTGCCAGCAGCTTAGATCGGTGGGCTAGCGGGACAACCTGGGGTGAGCAGTTCTTC.

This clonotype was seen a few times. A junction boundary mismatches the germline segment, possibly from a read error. CDR3 amino acids: CASSLGGGLETQYF. CDR3 coding DNA: TGTGCCAGCAGTTTAGGTGGAGGGTTAGAGACCCAGTACTTC. The genes are TRBV7-9 and TRBJ2-5, with D possibly TRBD2 on 6 matching bases. Per the germline V gene, CDR1 is SEHNR and CDR2 is FQNEAQ (reference sequence). The CDR3 runs 14 residues. The variable domain in full, with the rest retrieved from reference TRBV7-9 and TRBJ2-5, is DTGVSQNPRHKITKRGQNVTFRCDPISEHNRLYWYRQTLGQGPEFLTYFQNEAQLEKSRLLSDRFSAERPKGSFSTLEIQRTEQGDSAMYLCASSLGGGLETQYFGPGTRLLVL.

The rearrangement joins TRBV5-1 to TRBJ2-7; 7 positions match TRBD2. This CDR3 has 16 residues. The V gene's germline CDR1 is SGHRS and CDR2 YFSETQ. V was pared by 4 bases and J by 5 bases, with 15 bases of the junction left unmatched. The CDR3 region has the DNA TGCGCCAGCAGCACCACCCTAGCGGCCGAGGGGAACGAGCAGTACTTC. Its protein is CASSTTLAAEGNEQYF.

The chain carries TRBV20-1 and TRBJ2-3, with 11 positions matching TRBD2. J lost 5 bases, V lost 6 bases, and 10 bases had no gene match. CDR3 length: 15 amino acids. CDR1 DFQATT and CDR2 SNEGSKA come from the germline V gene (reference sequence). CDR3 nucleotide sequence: TGCAGTGCGAGGCTAGCGGGGGGTCTCGGAGATACGCAGTATTTT. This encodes CSARLAGGLGDTQYF.

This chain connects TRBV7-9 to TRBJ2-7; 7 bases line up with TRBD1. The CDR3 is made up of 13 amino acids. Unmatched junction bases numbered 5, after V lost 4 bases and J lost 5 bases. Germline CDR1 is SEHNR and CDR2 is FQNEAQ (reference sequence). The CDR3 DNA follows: TGTGCCAGCAGCTCACAGGGGTACCACGAGCAGTACTTC. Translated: CASSSQGYHEQYF.

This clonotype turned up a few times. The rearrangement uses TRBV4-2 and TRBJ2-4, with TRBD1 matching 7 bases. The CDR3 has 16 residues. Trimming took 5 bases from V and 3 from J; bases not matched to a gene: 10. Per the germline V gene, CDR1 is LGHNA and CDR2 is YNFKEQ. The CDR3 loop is CASSSWTGLGKNIQYF. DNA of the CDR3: TGTGCCAGCAGCTCCTGGACAGGATTAGGCAAAAACATTCAGTACTTC.

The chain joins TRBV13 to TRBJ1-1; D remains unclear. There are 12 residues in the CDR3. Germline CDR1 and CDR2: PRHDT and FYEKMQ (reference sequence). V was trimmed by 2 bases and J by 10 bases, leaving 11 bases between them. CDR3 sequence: CASSLRESVAFF. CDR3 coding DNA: TGTGCCAGCAGCTTAAGGGAATCGGTAGCTTTCTTT.

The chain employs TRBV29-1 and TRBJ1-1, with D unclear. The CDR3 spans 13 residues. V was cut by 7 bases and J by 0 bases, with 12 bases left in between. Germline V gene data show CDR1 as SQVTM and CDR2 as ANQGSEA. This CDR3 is CSAERGLNTEAFF. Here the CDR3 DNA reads TGCAGCGCGGAACGGGGTTTGAACACTGAAGCTTTCTTT.

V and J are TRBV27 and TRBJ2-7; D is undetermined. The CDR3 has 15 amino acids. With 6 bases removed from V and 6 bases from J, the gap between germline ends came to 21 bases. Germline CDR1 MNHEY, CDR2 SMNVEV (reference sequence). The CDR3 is CASSPSRVGTPEQYF. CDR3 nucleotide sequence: TGTGCCAGCAGCCCGAGCCGGGTAGGTACTCCCGAGCAGTACTTC.

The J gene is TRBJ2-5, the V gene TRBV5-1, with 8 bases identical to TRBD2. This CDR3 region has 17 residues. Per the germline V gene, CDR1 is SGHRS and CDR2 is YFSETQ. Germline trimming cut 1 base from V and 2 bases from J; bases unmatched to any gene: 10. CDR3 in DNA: TGCGCCAGCAGCTTGATTTACTCGGGAGGGCGTCAAGAGACCCAGTACTTC. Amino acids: CASSLIYSGGRQETQYF. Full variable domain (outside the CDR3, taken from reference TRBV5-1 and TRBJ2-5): KAGVTQTPRYLIKTRGQQVTLSCSPISGHRSVSWYQQTPGQGLQFLFEYFSETQRNKGNFPGRFSGRQFSNSRSEMNVSTLELGDSALYLCASSLIYSGGRQETQYFGPGTRLLVL.

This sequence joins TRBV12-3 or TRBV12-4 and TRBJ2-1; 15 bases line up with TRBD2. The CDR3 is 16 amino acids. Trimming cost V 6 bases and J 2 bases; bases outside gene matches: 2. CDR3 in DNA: TGTGCCAGCAGCAGGACTAGCGGGAGGGCCTACAATGAGCAGTTCTTC. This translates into CASSRTSGRAYNEQFF.

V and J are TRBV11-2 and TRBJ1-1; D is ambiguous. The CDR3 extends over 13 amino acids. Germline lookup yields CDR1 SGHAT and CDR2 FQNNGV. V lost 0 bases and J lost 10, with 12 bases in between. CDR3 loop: CASSLDHRVGAFF. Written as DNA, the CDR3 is TGTGCCAGCAGCTTAGATCATAGGGTTGGAGCTTTCTTT.

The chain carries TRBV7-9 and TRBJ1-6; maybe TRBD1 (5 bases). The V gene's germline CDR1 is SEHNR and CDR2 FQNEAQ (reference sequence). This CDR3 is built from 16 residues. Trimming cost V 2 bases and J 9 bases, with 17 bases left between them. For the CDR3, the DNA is TGTGCCAGCAGCTTAATTCAGGGTACGACCGGTTCACCCCTCCACTTT. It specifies CASSLIQGTTGSPLHF.

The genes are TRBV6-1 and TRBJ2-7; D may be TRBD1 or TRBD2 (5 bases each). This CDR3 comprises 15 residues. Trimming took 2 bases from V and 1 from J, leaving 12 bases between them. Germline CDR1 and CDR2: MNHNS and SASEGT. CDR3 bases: TGTGCCAGCAGTGAACCGGGACGAGCTTCCTACGAGCAGTACTTC. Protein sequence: CASSEPGRASYEQYF.